Below, one T cell receptor beta chain is given with its context. What it binds is unknown. TCRdb re-called the 5' RACE reads and shows each CDR3 protein once, DNA omitted. This sample's table reports about 380,000 distinct CDR3 sequences. This record belongs to a study of T cells expressing NK-cell markers. At the level of the study: Just one sequenced donor of eight was HCMV-seronegative, while seven were seropositive.

Study results and limitations: Of the CD8+ T cells in over five donors, 1.0-7.0% belonged to dominant NKG2C+ clonotypes.

Germline V gene data show CDR1 as DFQATT and CDR2 as SNEGSKA (reference sequence). CDR3 length equals 13 residues. The chain is built from TRBV20-1 and TRBJ1-5. The specimen was blood T cells: a sorted CD56 or NKG2C T cell subset, CD4+ or CD8+ T cells, or bulk PBMC T cells (not recorded which). The source is a man between 18 and 69 years old in good health. CDR3 amino acids: CSAAGRINQPQHF.